The 10 T cell receptor beta chains presented below share a single source sample, sequenced in a study of cytomegalovirus exposure and HLA in healthy donors (dated by TCRdb to about 2017). Library method: the immunoSEQ multiplex PCR assay. For the multiplex PCR, a mixture combining 60 forward primers for TCR Vbeta segments and 13 reverse primers for TCR Jbeta segments was used. The clones in this table, taken by TCRdb from immuneACCESS, are in-frame only. Not every clone is retained; where verified, under half of the shortfall comes from an unresolved V gene, and the cause of the rest is unknown. Recorded for this sample are some 140,000 clones; approximately 73% of them occurred a single time. Clones ranked in the top ten supply over 1% of the sample. Input material: PBMCs. Receptor source: a woman in her thirties or forties in good health and CMV-seronegative.

Note on this clone: This sample includes further DNA sequences coding for the same CDR3. This chain connects TRBV5-4 to TRBJ2-1, with 8 bases identical to TRBD1. The CDR3 is made up of 13 amino acids. V dropped 4 bases and J dropped 6; count of bases not matched to a gene: 3. CDR1 SGHNT and CDR2 YYREEE come from the germline V gene (reference sequence). In DNA form, the CDR3 reads TGTGCCAGCAGCCTAGGGACAGGCAATGAGCAGTTCTTC. Its protein is CASSLGTGNEQFF.

The rearrangement uses TRBV5-5 and TRBJ1-4, with 9 bases identical to TRBD1. CDR3 length: 16 amino acids. Germline loops: CDR1 SGHKS, CDR2 YYEKEE (reference sequence). Unmatched junction bases numbered 8, after V lost 0 bases and J lost 8 bases. CDR3 sequence (DNA): TGTGCCAGCAGCTTGGGGCCGGGACAGGGCAGAGAAAAACTGTTTTTT. Residues: CASSLGPGQGREKLFF. Full variable domain (rest looked up from reference TRBV5-5 and TRBJ1-4): DAGVTQSPTHLIKTRGQQVTLRCSPISGHKSVSWYQQVLGQGPQFIFQYYEKEERGRGNFPDRFSARQFPNYSSELNVNALLLGDSALYLCASSLGPGQGREKLFFGSGTQLSVL.

This chain joins TRBV27 and TRBJ1-5; 9 bases align to TRBD1. The V gene end was trimmed by 4 bases and the J gene end by 0 bases; junction bases not matched to a gene: 13. Germline-derived CDR1 and CDR2 are MNHEY and SMNVEV (reference sequence). This CDR3 is 19 amino acids long. CDR3 bases: TGTGCCAGCAGTTCCCTACAGGGGGCGGGGCCTTATAGCAATCAGCCCCAGCATTTT. As protein: CASSSLQGAGPYSNQPQHF.

The rearrangement links TRBV6-1 to TRBJ1-3, with D possibly being TRBD1 (6 bases). Germline V gives CDR1 MNHNS, CDR2 SASEGT. The CDR3 is 16 residues long. Trimming removed 2 bases from V and 0 bases from J, with 11 bases in between. CDR3 loop: CASSEYDRISGNTIYF. The CDR3 coding sequence is TGTGCCAGCAGTGAATATGACAGGATCTCTGGAAACACCATATATTTT.

The chain links TRBV29-1 to TRBJ1-1, with D hard to call. This CDR3 has 14 amino acids. The V end was cut by 4 bases, the J end by 0 bases, with 12 bases between. The germline V gene has CDR1 SQVTM and CDR2 ANQGSEA. CDR3 sequence (DNA): TGCAGCGTTGGGAGGATCCCTCTGAACACTGAAGCTTTCTTT. Residues: CSVGRIPLNTEAFF.

The chain employs TRBV29-1 and TRBJ2-7; D unclear. V lost 7 bases and J 5 bases, leaving 15 bases between the germline ends. The CDR3 contains 12 residues. The V gene's germline CDR1 is SQVTM and CDR2 ANQGSEA. CDR3 sequence (DNA): TGCAGCGCCCTTACGAGTAGAGACGAGCAGTACTTC. This encodes CSALTSRDEQYF.

V gene TRBV7-8 combines with J gene TRBJ2-1; 8 nucleotides agree with TRBD1. V lost 3 bases to trimming and J lost 8 bases; unmatched junction nucleotides: 3. The CDR3 loop spans 13 amino acids. Germline V gene sequence: CDR1 SGHVS, CDR2 FQNEAQ. In DNA form, the CDR3 reads TGTGCCAGCAGCTTGGACAGGGAGGATGAGCAGTTCTTC. It yields the protein CASSLDREDEQFF.

There are a few counts of this clone. The rearrangement links TRBV2 to TRBJ1-5; TRBD1 matches at 7 bases. With V trimmed by 6 bases and J by 9 bases, 8 bases remained unmatched. This CDR3 comprises 13 residues. Per germline, CDR1 SNHLY and CDR2 FYNNEI. CDR3 DNA sequence: TGTGCCAGCAGAGACAGGGCCTCTTTGCCCCAGCATTTT. This gives the protein CASRDRASLPQHF.

The genes are TRBV4-1 and TRBJ2-2; TRBD2 aligns across 8 bases. J lost 4 bases, V lost 1 base, and 5 bases had no gene match. The CDR3 length is 16 residues. Germline CDR1 is MGHRA and CDR2 is YSYEKL. The CDR3 sequence: CASSQGLASITGELFF. The DNA of the CDR3 is TGCGCCAGCAGCCAAGGACTAGCGTCGATCACCGGGGAGCTGTTTTTT.

The chain couples TRBV4-2 to TRBJ1-4; no clear D. The CDR3 loop spans 16 amino acids. Germline V gene data show CDR1 as LGHNA and CDR2 as YNFKEQ. V lost 5 bases and J 0 bases, leaving 13 bases between the germline ends. The CDR3 sequence is CASSSSASATNEKLFF. The DNA of the CDR3 is TGTGCCAGCAGCTCTAGCGCGAGTGCAACTAATGAAAAACTGTTTTTT.